A few counts support the clone carrying this T cell receptor beta chain. MiXCR, run by TCRdb on the RACE reads, gives a single entry per CDR3 protein. The table records some 250,000 distinct CDR3 sequences, around 7.7% of them present only once. The germline CDR1 and CDR2 sequences are DFQATT and SNEGSKA (reference sequence). The ends were cut back, 3 bases at V and 1 base at J, with 14 bases in the middle. The CDR3 is 15 residues long. As for time point: pre-sensitization, week 0. Regarding treatment: therapeutic diphenylcyclopropenone sensitization with weekly scalp DPC. The data are from a study of human T cells and chemical hapten exposure. Turning to the study itself: A mostly female patient group had alopecia areata, totalis or universalis.

This specimen consisted of whole blood, obtained in connection with sensitization to the hapten diphenylcyclopropenone (DPC). V usage is TRBV20-1 and J usage is TRBJ2-3; possible D gene TRBD2, 6 bases. The origin of this receptor is a man younger than 35 with alopecia areata. Some clones in this sample may be carry-over from other donors' samples. CDR3 DNA sequence: TGCAGTGCTAGGAAACTCGGGACTGGCACAGATACGCAGTATTTT. Protein product: CSARKLGTGTDTQYF.